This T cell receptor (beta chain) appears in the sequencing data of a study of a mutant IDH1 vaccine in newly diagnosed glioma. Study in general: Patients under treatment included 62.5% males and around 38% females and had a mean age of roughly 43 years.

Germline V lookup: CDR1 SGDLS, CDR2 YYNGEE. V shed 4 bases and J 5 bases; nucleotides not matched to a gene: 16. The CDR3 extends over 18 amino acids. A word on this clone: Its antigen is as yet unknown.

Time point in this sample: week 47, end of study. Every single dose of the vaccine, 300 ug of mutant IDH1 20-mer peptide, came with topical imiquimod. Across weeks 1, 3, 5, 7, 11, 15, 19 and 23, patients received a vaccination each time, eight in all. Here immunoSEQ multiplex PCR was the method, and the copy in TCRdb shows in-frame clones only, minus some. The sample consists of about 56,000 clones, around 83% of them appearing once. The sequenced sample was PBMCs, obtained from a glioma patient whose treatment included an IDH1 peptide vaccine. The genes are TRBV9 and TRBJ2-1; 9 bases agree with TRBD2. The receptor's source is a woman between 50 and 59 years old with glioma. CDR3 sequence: CASSRTPSAGGPNNEQFF. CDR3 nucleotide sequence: TGTGCCAGCAGCCGTACCCCCTCTGCGGGGGGGCCGAACAATGAGCAGTTCTTC. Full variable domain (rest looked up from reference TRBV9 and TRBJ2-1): DSGVTQTPKHLITATGQRVTLRCSPRSGDLSVYWYQQSLDQGLQFLIQYYNGEERAKGNILERFSAQQFPDLHSELNLSSLELGDSALYFCASSRTPSAGGPNNEQFFGPGTRLTVL.